This entry features one TCR beta chain sequence. Its specific antigen is unknown. An end of the junction differs from the germline gene, which may be a read error. Including the terminal cysteine and phenylalanine, the CDR3 comprises 16 residues. The entry retains the CDR3 DNA only, 48 bases that are in frame from base 1. According to the germline V gene, CDR1 reads KGHSH and CDR2 reads LQKENI. The data were obtained in a study of T cells in Graves' hyperthyroidism and ophthalmopathy (dated by TCRdb to between 2018 and 2020). Looking at the study overall: Peripheral blood samples were taken at initial diagnosis, before any treatment was given. To identify TCR V-J signatures that set the groups apart, the researchers used a discovery cohort of 100 patients, made up of 43 with Graves' ophthalmopathy and about 59 with stable Graves' hyperthyroidism. An independent validation cohort of fewer than 20 hyperthyroidism patients and about 16 patients who later progressed to ophthalmopathy tested prospective prediction of ophthalmopathy. The 75 to 100 discovery patients were randomly split 7:3 into training and test sets. In addition, the study compared T-cell repertoires in thyroid tissue and in blood from over 5 Graves' hyperthyroidism patients. Once sampling was done, hyperthyroidism patients were given methimazole at a starting dose of 30 mg daily, whereas ophthalmopathy patients were given high-dose intravenous methylprednisolone. The paper describes TCR Vbeta CDR3 sequencing of 140 or so peripheral blood samples, made up of about 40 ophthalmopathy patients, approximately 73 hyperthyroidism patients and approximately 17 progressor patients. On the study overall, not on this receptor specifically: Ophthalmopathy was separated from stable hyperthyroidism by a 13 V-J signature model, with approximately 85% sensitivity and approximately 84% specificity obtained in cross-validation and 80%/75% obtained in testing. In validation, progression to ophthalmopathy was predicted by the model with 70% to 71% sensitivity and roughly 76% specificity, a median of approximately 7.1 months before onset. Sample size was not statistically predetermined, and blinding of investigators to group allocation was not performed. Most expanded thyroid clonotypes (frequency above 0.001) were also found in blood, which suggests that blood repertoires may mirror thyroid immune responses.

Amplification of TCR beta CDR3 regions was carried out from RNA transcripts. The first round of RT-PCR for the TCR CDR3 was performed with the HTBI primer set and the Qiagen OneStep RT-PCR kit. A second multiplex PCR round built the libraries, followed by size selection and purification. Paired-end sequencing of the libraries was performed with 100 bp reads on an Illumina HiSeq2000. The study's own analysis went as follows. SOAPnuke was used to process the raw data, with reads discarded if the reads contained adapters or uncalled bases, had a mean Phred below 15, or lacked an exact constant-primer or identifier match. High-quality paired reads were merged with COPE v1.2.5, and unique nucleotide sequences were defined as clonotypes. Clonotypes were aligned to IMGT TRBV, TRBD and TRBJ reference segments using MiTCR v1.1. Only V-J combinations with frequency above 0.0001, covering 99% to 99.2% of repertoires, were analysed. A TCS score was defined as the ratio of F50 (clonal expansion) to E x V (chaos), with BLOSUM62-based TCRdist applied between CDR3 peptides within each V-J. Welch's t-statistics and random forest reduced 500 to 550 V-J features to 10 to 15, which were used in a naive Bayes classifier (R e1071). TCRdb applied fastp at Q25 and MiXCR to the public reads, then kept only in-frame beta chains. Each entry merges the rows of one CDR3 protein and shows their most common DNA and genes. These V and J calls are TCRdb output, not the study's own analysis. The sample table contains fewer than 650,000 distinct CDR3 sequences; only one count was recorded for around 13% of them. The ten largest clones add up to 5.8% of the sample.

Hyperthyroidism patients were newly diagnosed, had a disease duration of under 2 months, and were aged 18 to 65 years. Patients with uncontrolled infections, other autoimmune diseases, pregnancy or lactation were excluded. Diagnoses were established on the basis of clinical symptoms, serum thyroxine and TRAb, thyroid ultrasound, and orbital computed tomography. Blood from progressor patients was collected at the time of first diagnosis with hyperthyroidism, before any ophthalmopathy symptoms had appeared. Ficoll-Paque density gradient centrifugation was used to isolate PBMCs from around 10 ml of fresh peripheral blood. Progressor patients were defined as those initially diagnosed with Graves' hyperthyroidism in whom ophthalmopathy developed during follow-up. Trizol reagent was used to extract total RNA, and RNA quality was then checked on an Agilent 2100 Bioanalyzer.

Sequenced: blood. The V and J genes are TRBV18 and TRBJ2-7; 12 junctional bases match TRBD2. The TCR originated in a woman younger than 45 with Graves' hyperthyroidism that later progressed to Graves' ophthalmopathy. The DNA sequence follows: TGTGCCAGCTCACCCCAAGGACTAGCGGGAAACTACGAGCAGTCCTTC. This translates into CASSPQGLAGNYEQSF.